The subject of this entry is one T cell receptor (beta chain). Its antigen is undetermined. This sample stems from a study of lymphopenia after photon versus proton radiotherapy. General study points: Post-nadir TCR diversity decline inversely tracked overall survival among those who died. Post-nadir diversity loss with photons came from oligoclonal expansion, particularly CD8+ Temra cells. Better survival with proton therapy was suggested as possible, not demonstrated.

The germline gives CDR1 LGHNT, CDR2 FRNRAP. Trimming took 4 bases from V and 5 from J, leaving 11 bases between them. The CDR3 has 13 amino acids. Profiled with immunoSEQ multiplex PCR; TCRdb holds only in-frame clones, not every one. The sample lists 67,000 or so clones; more than 75% were seen once. This specimen was peripheral blood, taken from a patient treated with proton-based radiotherapy. This chain connects TRBV12-5 to TRBJ2-5; D possibly uses TRBD1 or TRBD2 (6 bases each). This sequence was found in a man older than 75 with esophageal cancer. CDR3 amino acids: CASGWGDMETQYF. The CDR3 nucleotides are TGTGCTAGTGGTTGGGGGGACATGGAGACCCAGTACTTC.